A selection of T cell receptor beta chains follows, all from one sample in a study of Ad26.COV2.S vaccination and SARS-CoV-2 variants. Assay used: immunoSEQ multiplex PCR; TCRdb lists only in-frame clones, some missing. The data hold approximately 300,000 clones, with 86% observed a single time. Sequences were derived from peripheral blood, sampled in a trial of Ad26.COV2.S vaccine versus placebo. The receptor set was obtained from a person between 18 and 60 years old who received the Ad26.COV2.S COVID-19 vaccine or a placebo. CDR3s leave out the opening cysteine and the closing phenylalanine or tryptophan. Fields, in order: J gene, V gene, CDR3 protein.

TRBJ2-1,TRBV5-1,ASSPAGTNSYNEQF
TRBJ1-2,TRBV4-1,ASSQDWGTAYGYT
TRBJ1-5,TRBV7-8,ASSPTWRPGGDQPQH
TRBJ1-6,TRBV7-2,ASSHWASRDSPLH
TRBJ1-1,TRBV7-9,ASSLTGGTEAF
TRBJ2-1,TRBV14,ASSQALSGSYNEQF
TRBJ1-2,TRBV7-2,ASSLTRTADGYT
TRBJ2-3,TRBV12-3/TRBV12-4,ASSQLAGGKY
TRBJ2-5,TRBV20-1,SASPSGGRQETQY
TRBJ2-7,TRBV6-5,ASTLHGDYEQY
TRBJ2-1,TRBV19,ASSSGRTYNEQF
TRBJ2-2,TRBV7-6,ASSPRVPTNTGELF
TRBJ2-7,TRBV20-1,SASFGERGEQY
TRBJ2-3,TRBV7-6,ASSLDPGTDTQY
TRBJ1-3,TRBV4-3,ASSIQQGYGNTIY
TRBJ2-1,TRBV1,TSSQNASYNEQF
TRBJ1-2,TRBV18,ASSPPSLQGYYGYT
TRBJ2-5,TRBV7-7,ASSFGLAGGRETQY
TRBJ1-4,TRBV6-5,ASRLTGNNEKLF
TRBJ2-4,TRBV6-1,ASSEQNSGPAKNIQY
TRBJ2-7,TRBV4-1,ASSPLPGTYEQY
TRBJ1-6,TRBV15,ATSRAQPGPINSPLH
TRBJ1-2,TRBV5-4,ASSADITNYGYT
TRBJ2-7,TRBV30,AWSGTYEQY
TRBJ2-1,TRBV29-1,SVDDRGDEQF
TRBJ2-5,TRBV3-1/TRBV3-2,ASSQGGAGEETQY
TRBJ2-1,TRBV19,ASSEFRGSSYNEQF
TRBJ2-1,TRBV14,ASSRTTGIAQF
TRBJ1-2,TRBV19,ASSTRRTGGNYGYT
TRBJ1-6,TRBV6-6,ASSYSPEVGPLH
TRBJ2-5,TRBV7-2,ASRRSGGAEVETQY
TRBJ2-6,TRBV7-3,ASSLSRVGGANVLT
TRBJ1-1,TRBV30,AWTTGGVHTEAF
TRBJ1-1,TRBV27,ASRPRGQMNTEAF
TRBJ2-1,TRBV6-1,ASSEHGGGSRGNEQF
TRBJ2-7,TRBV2,ASSLWRDGEQY
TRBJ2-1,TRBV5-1,ASSLAGTSYNEQF
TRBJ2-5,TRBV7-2,ASSSAGLQKETQY
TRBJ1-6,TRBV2,ASSDRLSAYNSPLH
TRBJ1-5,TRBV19,ASRDGTFSNQPQH
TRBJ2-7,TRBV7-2,ASSLGQGGGSYEQY
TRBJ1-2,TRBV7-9,ASSLDRVKTNYGYT
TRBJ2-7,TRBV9,ASSPEVWTATYEQY
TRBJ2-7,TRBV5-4,ASGVLGSYYEQY
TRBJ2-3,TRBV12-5,ASGLVSDTQY
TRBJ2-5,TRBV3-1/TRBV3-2,ASSQPDRGETQY
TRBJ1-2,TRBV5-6,ASSTGGRAGISGYT